Listed here are 22 T cell receptor beta chains from one sample, sequenced in a study of shared clonotypes between healthy human individuals. Only in-frame clones appear in the TCRdb table, and some are missing; sequencing was by immunoSEQ multiplex PCR. The repertoire includes under 1,900,000 clones, about 98.5% of them detected once, and 0.36% sits in the top ten. The sequenced sample consisted of naive CD4+ T cells sorted from blood. Specified subset: CD45RA+ positively selected. The receptors were sampled from a man aged 25 to 45 in good health.

The chain carries TRBV13 and TRBJ2-7; no clear D gene. Germline V gene lookup returns CDR1 PRHDT and CDR2 FYEKMQ (reference sequence). The CDR3 has 14 residues. Trimming removed 5 bases at V and 4 bases at J, with 15 bases between. The CDR3 DNA is TGTGCCAGCAGCCCCAAGGGAAGGGTGTACGAGCAGTACTTC. This codes for CASSPKGRVYEQYF.

This chain connects TRBV28 to TRBJ2-1; D is possibly TRBD1 or TRBD2 (6 bases each). This CDR3 region has 16 residues. Germline CDR1 MDHEN, CDR2 SYDVKM. V was pared by 8 bases and J by 5 bases, with 22 bases between. CDR3 nucleotides: TGTGCCAGCCGAACACCGAAGGAGGGGGGTAACAATGAGCAGTTCTTC. This codes for CASRTPKEGGNNEQFF. The complete variable domain, with remaining parts taken from reference TRBV28 and TRBJ2-1, reads DVKVTQSSRYLVKRTGEKVFLECVQDMDHENMFWYRQDPGLGLRLIYFSYDVKMKEKGDIPEGYSVSREKKERFSLILESASTNQTSMYLCASRTPKEGGNNEQFFGPGTRLTVL.

A note on this clone: This CDR3 is also generated by other DNA sequences in the sample. The V gene is TRBV9, the J gene TRBJ2-1, with TRBD1 matching over 11 bases. The junction had 3 bases not matched to a gene; V was cut back by 0 bases and J by 10 bases. The CDR3 runs 14 residues. Germline V gives CDR1 SGDLS, CDR2 YYNGEE. The CDR3 nucleotides read TGTGCCAGCAGCGTAGAAGGGACAGGGGGAGAGCAGTTCTTC. The encoded protein is CASSVEGTGGEQFF.

V is TRBV4-1 and J is TRBJ1-2; TRBD1 matches 9 bases. This CDR3 has 15 amino acids. The V gene's germline CDR1 is MGHRA and CDR2 YSYEKL. V lost 3 bases to trimming and J lost 8 bases; unmatched junction nucleotides: 10. The CDR3 DNA reads TGCGCCAGCAGCCACTTCGACAGGGGGTTTCGAGGCTACACCTTC. Its translation: CASSHFDRGFRGYTF.

The chain is built from TRBV29-1 and TRBJ2-1, with 11 bases that match TRBD2. J gave up 4 bases and V 3 bases, and 5 bases lay outside the gene matches. Per the germline V gene, CDR1 is SQVTM and CDR2 is ANQGSEA. This CDR3 has 15 amino acids. The CDR3 region is CSVDSGTSGYNEQFF. The CDR3 DNA is TGCAGCGTTGATTCTGGGACTAGCGGATACAATGAGCAGTTCTTC.

The J gene is TRBJ1-4, the V gene TRBV18; D is possibly TRBD1 (5 bases). The germline V and J ends were trimmed by 3 bases and 0 bases, with 8 bases remaining between them. Germline V lookup: CDR1 KGHSH, CDR2 LQKENI. This CDR3 spans 15 amino acids. The DNA of the CDR3 is TGTGCCAGCTCACCCAGGGAAGCAACTAATGAAAAACTGTTTTTT. Protein product: CASSPREATNEKLFF.

This clone was observed a single time. The chain recombines TRBV2 with TRBJ2-1; 10 bases agree with TRBD2. Looked up from germline, CDR1 is SNHLY and CDR2 is FYNNEI. The length of the CDR3 is 17 residues. With 2 bases clipped from V and 3 bases from J, the junction kept 7 bases outside the gene matches. CDR3 protein: CASSERSGRALYNEQFF. The CDR3 DNA reads as TGTGCCAGCAGTGAAAGGAGCGGGAGGGCCCTCTACAATGAGCAGTTCTTC. Based on the CDR3 plus reference TRBV2 and TRBJ2-1, the full variable domain is EPEVTQTPSHQVTQMGQEVILRCVPISNHLYFYWYRQILGQKVEFLVSFYNNEISEKSEIFDDQFSVERPDGSNFTLKIRSTKLEDSAMYFCASSERSGRALYNEQFFGPGTRLTVL.

This clone was detected once. In DNA form, the CDR3 reads TGTGCCAGCAGCTTGATCGGGCTCGGGAGCACAGATACGCAGTATTTT. It specifies CASSLIGLGSTDTQYF. The chain combines TRBV5-5 with TRBJ2-3, with D uncertain. Germline-derived CDR1 and CDR2 are SGHKS and YYEKEE (reference sequence). The V end lost 1 base, the J end lost 0 bases, and 12 bases lay between the germline ends. The CDR3 has 16 amino acids.

The chain is built from TRBV5-8 and TRBJ2-2, with 11 bases identical to TRBD2. After removal of 2 bases from V and 6 bases from J, the junction contained 3 bases not matched to a gene. Germline V gene sequence: CDR1 SGHTS, CDR2 YDEGEE. CDR3 length: 15 amino acids. The CDR3 sequence is CASSLLSGRAGELFF. CDR3 nucleotides: TGTGCCAGCAGCTTACTTAGCGGGAGGGCCGGGGAGCTGTTTTTT.

About this clone: Other DNA sequences of this sample code for an identical CDR3. The V call is TRBV18, the J call TRBJ2-1; 12 bases are shared with TRBD2. With 6 bases clipped from V and 5 bases from J, the junction kept 8 bases outside the gene matches. Looked up from germline, CDR1 is KGHSH and CDR2 is LQKENI. CDR3 size: 16 residues. The chain's CDR3 is CASSLRLAGDDNEQFF. The CDR3, as DNA: TGTGCCAGCTCCTTACGACTAGCGGGAGATGACAATGAGCAGTTCTTC. The full variable domain, in which reference TRBV18 and TRBJ2-1 provide the parts outside the CDR3, is NAGVMQNPRHLVRRRGQEARLRCSPMKGHSHVYWYRQLPEEGLKFMVYLQKENIIDESGMPKERFSAEFPKEGPSILRIQQVVRGDSAAYFCASSLRLAGDDNEQFFGPGTRLTVL.

The chain joins TRBV28 to TRBJ2-5; D is undetermined. The V and J ends lost 5 bases and 2 bases respectively, with 15 bases between them. This CDR3 has 15 amino acids. Germline V gives CDR1 MDHEN, CDR2 SYDVKM. CDR3 protein: CASSLPLSFQETQYF. CDR3 sequence (DNA): TGTGCCAGCAGTCTCCCCCTTTCGTTTCAAGAGACCCAGTACTTC.

With respect to this clone: At the DNA level, this CDR3 is encoded by other sequences in the same sample as well. The chain combines TRBV20-1 with TRBJ2-7, with D uncertain. The germline CDR1 and CDR2 sequences are DFQATT and SNEGSKA (reference sequence). The V end was cut by 3 bases, the J end by 7 bases, with 10 bases between. The CDR3 is 11 amino acids. As DNA, the CDR3 is TGCAGTGCTAGCGGCCGAGGAGAGCAGTACTTC. Translated, it gives CSASGRGEQYF.

The chain links TRBV6-9 to TRBJ1-5, with TRBD1 as a possible D gene (6 bases). This CDR3 region has 16 residues. Trimming stripped 10 bases from V and 0 bases from J, with 19 bases between. Germline V gene lookup returns CDR1 MNHGY and CDR2 SVAAGI. DNA for the CDR3: TGTGCCAACCGGGACATGGTCTTACTTAGCAATCAGCCCCAGCATTTT. Amino acids: CANRDMVLLSNQPQHF.

This clone appeared once. This chain connects TRBV6-1 to TRBJ1-1; the D is unclear. The V end was cut by 7 bases, the J end by 0 bases, with 9 bases between. Germline V gives CDR1 MNHNS, CDR2 SASEGT. The CDR3 is 13 residues long. The CDR3 coding sequence is TGTGCCAGCACCTACAGCATGAACACTGAAGCTTTCTTT. This gives the protein CASTYSMNTEAFF.

J is TRBJ1-1 and V is TRBV9; 8 bases match TRBD1. The ends lost 6 bases at V and 3 bases at J; junction bases unmatched: 13. Germline CDR1 reads SGDLS; CDR2 reads YYNGEE. The CDR3 is made up of 16 amino acids. The CDR3 protein is CASTRDRTALDTEAFF. DNA of the CDR3: TGTGCCAGCACCCGGGACAGGACCGCTTTGGACACTGAAGCTTTCTTT.

This chain uses TRBV18 with TRBJ1-5; TRBD1 is a possible D gene (6 bases). Trimming left V 4 bases short and J 5 bases short, with 12 bases between. The V gene's germline CDR1 is KGHSH and CDR2 LQKENI. The length of the CDR3 is 14 residues. DNA for the CDR3: TGTGCCAGCTCACACGGGACACTGGATCAGCCCCAGCATTTT. Its protein is CASSHGTLDQPQHF.

CDR3 region: CASRESGASYEQYF. DNA of the CDR3: TGTGCCAGTAGGGAGAGCGGGGCCTCCTACGAGCAGTACTTC. V usage is TRBV19 and J usage is TRBJ2-7, with TRBD2 matching over 7 bases. The CDR3 contains 14 residues. CDR1 and CDR2 from the germline V gene are LNHDA and SQIVND (reference sequence). V dropped 6 bases and J dropped 0; count of bases not matched to a gene: 5.

In this sample, this clone turned up once. This rearrangement joins TRBV7-2 to TRBJ1-3; 10 nucleotides line up with TRBD1. The junction had 4 bases not matched to a gene; V was cut back by 6 bases and J by 2 bases. Per the germline V gene, CDR1 is SGHTA and CDR2 is FQGNSA. The length of the CDR3 is 15 residues. In DNA form, the CDR3 reads TGTGCCAGCAGTAGACAGGGGGCTGCTGGAAACACCATATATTTT. Protein product: CASSRQGAAGNTIYF.

CDR3 amino acids: CASSLVGHLQETQYF. CDR3 DNA: TGTGCCAGCAGTTTGGTAGGGCACCTCCAAGAGACCCAGTACTTC. The genes are TRBV28 and TRBJ2-5; no clear D. V was cut by 3 bases and J by 1 base, with 12 bases left in between. The CDR3 sequence is 15 residues long. Germline-derived CDR1 and CDR2 are MDHEN and SYDVKM.

The CDR3 is CASSNKQGSKRGEQYF. The CDR3 coding sequence is TGCGCCAGCAGCAATAAACAGGGTTCTAAACGAGGCGAGCAGTACTTC. The chain combines TRBV4-1 with TRBJ2-7; tentatively, D is TRBD1 (6 bases). V lost 5 bases to trimming and J lost 6 bases, with 23 bases between them. CDR1 is MGHRA and CDR2 is YSYEKL in the germline V gene. CDR3 length: 16 amino acids.

The chain couples TRBV4-2 to TRBJ2-1, with D tentatively TRBD1 or TRBD2 (5 bases each). Germline V gene sequence: CDR1 LGHNA, CDR2 YNFKEQ. The CDR3 contains 13 residues. V lost 5 bases to trimming and J lost 2 bases, with 7 bases between them. For the CDR3, the DNA is TGTGCCAGCAGCATGGGGGCCTACAATGAGCAGTTCTTC. Protein product: CASSMGAYNEQFF.

The chain couples TRBV5-1 to TRBJ2-2; D is perhaps TRBD1 (5 bases). This CDR3 comprises 16 residues. Per the germline V gene, CDR1 is SGHRS and CDR2 is YFSETQ. V was shortened by 1 base and J by 4 bases, with 14 bases between the two germline ends. The CDR3 loop is CASSLQGAVVTGELFF. CDR3 bases: TGCGCCAGCAGCTTGCAAGGGGCTGTGGTCACCGGGGAGCTGTTTTTT.